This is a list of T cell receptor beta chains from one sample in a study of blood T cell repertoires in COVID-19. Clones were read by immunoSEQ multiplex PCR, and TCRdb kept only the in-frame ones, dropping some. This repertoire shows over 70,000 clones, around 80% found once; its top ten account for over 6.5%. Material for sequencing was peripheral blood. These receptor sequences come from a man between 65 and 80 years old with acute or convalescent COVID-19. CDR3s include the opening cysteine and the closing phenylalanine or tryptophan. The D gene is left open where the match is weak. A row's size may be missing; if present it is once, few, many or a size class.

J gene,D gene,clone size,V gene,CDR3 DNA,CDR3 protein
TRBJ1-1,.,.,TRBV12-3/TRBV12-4,TGTGCCAGCAGTTCCGGGTTTTACACTGAAGCTTTCTTT,CASSSGFYTEAFF
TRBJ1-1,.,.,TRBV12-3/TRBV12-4,TGTGCCAGCAGTTTAGGAGACTTTGGAGCTTTCTTT,CASSLGDFGAFF
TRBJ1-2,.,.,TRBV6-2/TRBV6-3,TGTGCCAGCAGTCCGTATTCAGCTAACTATGGCTACACCTTC,CASSPYSANYGYTF
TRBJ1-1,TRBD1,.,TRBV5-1,TGCGCCAGCAGCTGGACAGGGGGGTTGAACACTGAAGCTTTCTTT,CASSWTGGLNTEAFF
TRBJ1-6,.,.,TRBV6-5,TGTGCCAGCCTACGGGACTTTAATTCACCCCTCCACTTT,CASLRDFNSPLHF
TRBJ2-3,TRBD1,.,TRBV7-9,TGTGCCAGCAGCGCAGGAGACAGGGGGGGTTTCACAGATACGCAGTATTTT,CASSAGDRGGFTDTQYF
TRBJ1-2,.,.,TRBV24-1,TGTGCCACCAGTGATCCCCGGGATCCCAAGGATGGCTACACCTTC,CATSDPRDPKDGYTF
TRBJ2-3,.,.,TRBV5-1,TGCGCCAGCAGCCTGTCGAGGGCCTCTAGCACAGATACGCAGTATTTT,CASSLSRASSTDTQYF
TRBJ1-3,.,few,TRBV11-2,TGTGCCAGCAGCTTAGGTGACGGGATCTCTGGAAACACCATATATTTT,CASSLGDGISGNTIYF
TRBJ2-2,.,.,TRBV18,TGTGCCAGCTCACAATCTGGGGAGCTGTTTTTT,CASSQSGELFF
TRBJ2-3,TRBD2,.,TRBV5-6,TGTGCCAGCAGCAAAACCGGGACTAGCGACCCAGATACGCAGTATTTT,CASSKTGTSDPDTQYF
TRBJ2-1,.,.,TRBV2,TGTGCCAGCAGTGAAAGAACAGCCTACAATGAGCAGTTCTTC,CASSERTAYNEQFF
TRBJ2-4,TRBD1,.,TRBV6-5,TGTGCCAGCAGGTCCGGACAGGGTGCGAACATTCAGTACTTC,CASRSGQGANIQYF
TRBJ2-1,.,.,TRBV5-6,TGTGCCAGCAGCCCCCTCGGGCAGCGGGCCTACAATGAGCAGTTCTTC,CASSPLGQRAYNEQFF
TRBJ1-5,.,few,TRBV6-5,TGTGCCAGCAGTCCCGGACAGCCCTCTAATCAGCCCCAGCATTTT,CASSPGQPSNQPQHF
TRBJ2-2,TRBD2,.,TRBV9,TGTGCCAGCAGCGCGAGCGGGGGGGCCGACACCGGGGAGCTGTTTTTT,CASSASGGADTGELFF
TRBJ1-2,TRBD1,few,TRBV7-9,TGTGCCAGCAGCCCGCGACAGGGGCTTAGTGCCTACACCTTC,CASSPRQGLSAYTF
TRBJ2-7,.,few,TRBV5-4,TGTGCCAGCAGTGGAACGTCGGGGGACCACGAGCAGTACTTC,CASSGTSGDHEQYF
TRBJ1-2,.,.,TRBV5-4,TGTGCCAGCAGCCACCGGGGGGGCGATGGCTACACCTTC,CASSHRGGDGYTF
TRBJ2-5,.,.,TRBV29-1,TGCAGCGTTACAGGGATGTACCAAGAGACCCAGTACTTC,CSVTGMYQETQYF
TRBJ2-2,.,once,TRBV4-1,TGCGCCAGCAGCCAAGGGCAGGGCCTGAACACCGGGGAGCTGTTTTTT,CASSQGQGLNTGELFF
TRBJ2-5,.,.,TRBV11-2,TGTGCCAGCAGCTTAGGTTACTACCCGTACCAAGAGACCCAGTACTTC,CASSLGYYPYQETQYF
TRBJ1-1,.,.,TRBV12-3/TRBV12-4,TGTGCCAGCAGTTTAAGGCAGGGGATGAGGGCTTTCTTT,CASSLRQGMRAFF
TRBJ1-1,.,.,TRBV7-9,TGTGCCAGCAGCCGAGCTGCGGGGGGCAACGTTGAAGCTTTCTTT,CASSRAAGGNVEAFF
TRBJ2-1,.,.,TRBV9,TGTGCCAGCAGCGTAGAGGACTCTCTGTGGTGGGAGCAGTTCTTC,CASSVEDSLWWEQFF
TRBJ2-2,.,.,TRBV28,TGTGCCAGCAGTCTCGGGACCGGGGAGCTGTTTTTT,CASSLGTGELFF
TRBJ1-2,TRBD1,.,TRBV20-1,TGCAGTGCTAGAGAGGACAGGGGAAACACCTTC,CSAREDRGNTF
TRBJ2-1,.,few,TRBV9,TGTGCCAGCAGCGCGCATCACGCGGAGCAGTTCTTC,CASSAHHAEQFF
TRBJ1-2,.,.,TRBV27,TGTGCCAGCAGTTTTGCTCCCTCAGGGGATGGCTACACCTTC,CASSFAPSGDGYTF
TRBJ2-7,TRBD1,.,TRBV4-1,TGCGCCAGCAGTCCAAAGACAGGGGGGACCTACGAGCAGTACTTC,CASSPKTGGTYEQYF
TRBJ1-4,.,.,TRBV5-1,TGCGCCAGCAGCTTGGCCGGGTTGGCTAATGAAAAACTGTTTTTT,CASSLAGLANEKLFF
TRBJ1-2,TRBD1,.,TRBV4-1,TGCGCCAGCAGCCAGAGACAGGGTCTCTCCTATGGCTACACCTTC,CASSQRQGLSYGYTF
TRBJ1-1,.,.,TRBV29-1,TGCAGCGTTGAGGGGCTGAACACTGAAGCTTTCTTT,CSVEGLNTEAFF
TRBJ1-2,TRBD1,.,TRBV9,TGTGCCAGCACGACAGGACAGGGACCAGATGGGTACTATGGCTACACCTTC,CASTTGQGPDGYYGYTF
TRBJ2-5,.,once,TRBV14,TGTGCCAGCAGCCGCGCGGACATCGGGGAGGCCCCAGAGACCCAGTACTTC,CASSRADIGEAPETQYF
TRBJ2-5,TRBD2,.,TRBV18,TGTGCCAGCTCGGGAGGGACGAGCAAAATGGAGACCCAGTACTTC,CASSGGTSKMETQYF
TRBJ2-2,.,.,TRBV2,TGTGCCAGCAGCGTACAGGGAAGCGGGGAGCTGTTTTTT,CASSVQGSGELFF